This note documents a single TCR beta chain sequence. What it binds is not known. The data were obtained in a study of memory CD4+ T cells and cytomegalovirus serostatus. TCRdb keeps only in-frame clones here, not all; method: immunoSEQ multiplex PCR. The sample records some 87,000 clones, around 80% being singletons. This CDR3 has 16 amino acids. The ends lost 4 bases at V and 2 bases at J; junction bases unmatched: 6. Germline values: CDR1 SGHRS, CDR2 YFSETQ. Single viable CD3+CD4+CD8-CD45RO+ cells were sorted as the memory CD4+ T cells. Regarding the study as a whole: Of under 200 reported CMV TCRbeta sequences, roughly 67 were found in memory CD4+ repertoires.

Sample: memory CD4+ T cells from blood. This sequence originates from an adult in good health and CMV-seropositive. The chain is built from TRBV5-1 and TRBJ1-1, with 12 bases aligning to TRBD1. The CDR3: CASSRGQGAFNTEAFF. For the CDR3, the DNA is TGCGCCAGCAGCCGGGGACAGGGGGCTTTCAACACTGAAGCTTTCTTT.